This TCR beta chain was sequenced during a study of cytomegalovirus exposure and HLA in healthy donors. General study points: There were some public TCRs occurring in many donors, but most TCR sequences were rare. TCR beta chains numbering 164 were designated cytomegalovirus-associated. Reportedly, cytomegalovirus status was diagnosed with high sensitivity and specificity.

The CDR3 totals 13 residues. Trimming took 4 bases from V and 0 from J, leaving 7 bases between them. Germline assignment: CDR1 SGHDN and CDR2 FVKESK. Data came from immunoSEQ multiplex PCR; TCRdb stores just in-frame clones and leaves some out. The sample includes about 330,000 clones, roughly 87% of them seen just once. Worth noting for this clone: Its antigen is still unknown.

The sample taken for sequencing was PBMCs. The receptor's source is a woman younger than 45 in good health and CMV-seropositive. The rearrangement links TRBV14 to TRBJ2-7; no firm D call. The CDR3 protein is CASSPTSSYEQYF. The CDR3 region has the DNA TGTGCCAGCAGCCCCACGTCCTCCTACGAGCAGTACTTC. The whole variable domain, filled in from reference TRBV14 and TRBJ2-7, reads EAGVTQFPSHSVIEKGQTVTLRCDPISGHDNLYWYRRVMGKEIKFLLHFVKESKQDESGMPNNRFLAERTGGTYSTLKVQPAELEDSGVYFCASSPTSSYEQYFGPGTRLTVT.